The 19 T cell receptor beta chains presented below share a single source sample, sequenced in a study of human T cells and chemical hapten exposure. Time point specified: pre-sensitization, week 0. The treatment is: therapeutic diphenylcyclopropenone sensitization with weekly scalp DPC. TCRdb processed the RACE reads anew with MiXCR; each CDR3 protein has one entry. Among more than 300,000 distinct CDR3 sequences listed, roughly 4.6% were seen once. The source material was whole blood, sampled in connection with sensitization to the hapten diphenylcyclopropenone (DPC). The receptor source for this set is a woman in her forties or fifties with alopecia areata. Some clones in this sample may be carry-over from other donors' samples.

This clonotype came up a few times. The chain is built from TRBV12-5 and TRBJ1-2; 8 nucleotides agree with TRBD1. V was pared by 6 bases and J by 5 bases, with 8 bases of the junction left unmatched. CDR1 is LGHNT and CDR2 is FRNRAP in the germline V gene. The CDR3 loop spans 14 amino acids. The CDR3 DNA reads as TGTGCTAGTGGGACGGGACAGGTCGGGTATGGCTACACCTTC. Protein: CASGTGQVGYGYTF.

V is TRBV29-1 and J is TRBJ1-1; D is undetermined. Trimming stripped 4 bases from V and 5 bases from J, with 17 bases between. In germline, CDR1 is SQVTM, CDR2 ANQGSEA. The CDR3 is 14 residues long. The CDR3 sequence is CSVVELGSGTEAFF. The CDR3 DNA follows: TGCAGCGTTGTGGAGCTGGGTTCGGGAACTGAAGCTTTCTTT.

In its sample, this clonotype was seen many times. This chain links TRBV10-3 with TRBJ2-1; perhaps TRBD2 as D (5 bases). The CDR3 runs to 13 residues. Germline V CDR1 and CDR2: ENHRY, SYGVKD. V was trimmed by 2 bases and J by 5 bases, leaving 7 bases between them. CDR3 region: CAISETRHNEQFF. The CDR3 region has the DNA TGTGCCATCAGTGAGACTAGGCACAATGAGCAGTTCTTC.

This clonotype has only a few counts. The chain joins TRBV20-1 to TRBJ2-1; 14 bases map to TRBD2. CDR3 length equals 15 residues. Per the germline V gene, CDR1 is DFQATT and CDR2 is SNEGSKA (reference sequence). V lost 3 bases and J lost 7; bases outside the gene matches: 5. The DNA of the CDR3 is TGCAGTGCTAGGTCCTGGACTAGCGGGGGGAATGAGCAGTTCTTC. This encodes CSARSWTSGGNEQFF.

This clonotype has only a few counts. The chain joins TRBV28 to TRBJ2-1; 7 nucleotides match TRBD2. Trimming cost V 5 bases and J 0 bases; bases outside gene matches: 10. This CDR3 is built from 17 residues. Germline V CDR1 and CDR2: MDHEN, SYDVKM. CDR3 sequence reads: CASSPLGRGISYNEQFF. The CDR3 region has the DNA TGTGCCAGCAGTCCCCTTGGGCGGGGGATCTCCTACAATGAGCAGTTCTTC.

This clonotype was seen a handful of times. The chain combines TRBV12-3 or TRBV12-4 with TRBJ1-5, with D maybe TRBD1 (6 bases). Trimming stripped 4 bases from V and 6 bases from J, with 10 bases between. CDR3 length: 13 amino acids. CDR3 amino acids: CASSSGQLQPQHF. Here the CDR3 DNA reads TGTGCCAGCAGTTCGGGACAACTTCAGCCCCAGCATTTT.

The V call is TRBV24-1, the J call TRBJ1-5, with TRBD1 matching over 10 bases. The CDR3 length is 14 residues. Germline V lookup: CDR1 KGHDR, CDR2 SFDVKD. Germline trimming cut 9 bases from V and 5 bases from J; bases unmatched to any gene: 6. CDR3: CATGGQGSDQPQHF. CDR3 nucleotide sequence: TGTGCCACCGGGGGACAGGGGAGCGATCAGCCCCAGCATTTT.

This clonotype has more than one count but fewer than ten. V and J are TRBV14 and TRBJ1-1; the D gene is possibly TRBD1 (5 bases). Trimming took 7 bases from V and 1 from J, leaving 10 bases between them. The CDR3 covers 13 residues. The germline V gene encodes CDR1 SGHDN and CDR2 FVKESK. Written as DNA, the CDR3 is TGTGCCAGCACCTCGGGGGGGAACACTGAAGCTTTCTTT. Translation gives CASTSGGNTEAFF. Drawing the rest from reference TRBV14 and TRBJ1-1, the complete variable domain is EAGVTQFPSHSVIEKGQTVTLRCDPISGHDNLYWYRRVMGKEIKFLLHFVKESKQDESGMPNNRFLAERTGGTYSTLKVQPAELEDSGVYFCASTSGGNTEAFFGQGTRLTVV.

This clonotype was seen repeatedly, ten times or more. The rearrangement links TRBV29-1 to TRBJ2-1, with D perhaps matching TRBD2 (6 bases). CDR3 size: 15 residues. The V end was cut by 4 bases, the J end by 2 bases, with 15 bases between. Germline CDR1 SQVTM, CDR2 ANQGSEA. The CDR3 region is CSVGLGGTAYNEQFF. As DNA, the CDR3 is TGCAGCGTTGGACTTGGAGGGACGGCCTACAATGAGCAGTTCTTC.

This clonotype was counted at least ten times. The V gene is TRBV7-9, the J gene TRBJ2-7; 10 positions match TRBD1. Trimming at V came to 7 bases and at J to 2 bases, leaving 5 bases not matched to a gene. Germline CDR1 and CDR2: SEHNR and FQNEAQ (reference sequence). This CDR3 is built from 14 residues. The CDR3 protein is CASTPGQGAYEQYF. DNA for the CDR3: TGTGCCAGCACCCCCGGACAGGGGGCCTACGAGCAGTACTTC.

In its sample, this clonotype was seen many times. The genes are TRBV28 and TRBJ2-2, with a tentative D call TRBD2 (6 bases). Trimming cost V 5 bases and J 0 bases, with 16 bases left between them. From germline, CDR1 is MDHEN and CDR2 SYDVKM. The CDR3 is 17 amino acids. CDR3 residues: CASSPPPRLANTGELFF. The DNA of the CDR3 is TGTGCCAGCAGTCCGCCCCCGAGACTAGCGAACACCGGGGAGCTGTTTTTT.

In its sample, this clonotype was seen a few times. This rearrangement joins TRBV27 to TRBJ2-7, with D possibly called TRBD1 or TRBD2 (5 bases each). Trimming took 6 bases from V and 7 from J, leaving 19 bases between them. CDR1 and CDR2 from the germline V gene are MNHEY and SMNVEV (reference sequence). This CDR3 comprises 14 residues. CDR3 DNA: TGTGCCAGCAGATCTCCCGGGACCCTCTTGGAGCAGTACTTC. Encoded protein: CASRSPGTLLEQYF.

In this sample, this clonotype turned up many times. CDR3 DNA sequence: TGCGCCAGCAGTGAGGGAGATGGATATCAGCCCCAGCATTTT. Amino acids: CASSEGDGYQPQHF. The chain combines TRBV10-2 with TRBJ1-5; D is undetermined. The V gene lost 2 bases and the J gene lost 5 bases, with 10 bases spanning the gap. CDR3 length: 14 amino acids. In germline, CDR1 is WSHSY, CDR2 SAAADI.

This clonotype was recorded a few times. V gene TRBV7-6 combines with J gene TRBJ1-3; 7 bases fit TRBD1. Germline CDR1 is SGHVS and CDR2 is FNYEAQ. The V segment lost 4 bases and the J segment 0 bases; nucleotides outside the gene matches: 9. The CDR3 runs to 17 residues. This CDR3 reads CASSSYRGRSSGNTIYF. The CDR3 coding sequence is TGTGCCAGCAGCTCATACAGGGGCCGAAGCTCTGGAAACACCATATATTTT.

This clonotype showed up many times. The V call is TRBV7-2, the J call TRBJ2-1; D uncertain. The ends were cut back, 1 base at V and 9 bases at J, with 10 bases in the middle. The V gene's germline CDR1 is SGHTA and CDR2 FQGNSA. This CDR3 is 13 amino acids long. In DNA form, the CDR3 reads TGTGCCAGCAGCTTAGGGCCCCTTGGTGAGCAGTTCTTC. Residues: CASSLGPLGEQFF.

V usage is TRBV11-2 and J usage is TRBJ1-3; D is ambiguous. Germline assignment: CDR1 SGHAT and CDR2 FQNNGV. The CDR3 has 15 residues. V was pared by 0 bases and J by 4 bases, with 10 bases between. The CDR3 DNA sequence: TGTGCCAGCAGCTTAGACCTCCAGGCCGGAAACACCATATATTTT. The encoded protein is CASSLDLQAGNTIYF. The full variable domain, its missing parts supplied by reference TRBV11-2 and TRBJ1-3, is EAGVAQSPRYKIIEKRQSVAFWCNPISGHATLYWYQQILGQGPKLLIQFQNNGVVDDSQLPKDRFSAERLKGVDSTLKIQPAKLEDSAVYLCASSLDLQAGNTIYFGEGSWLTVV.

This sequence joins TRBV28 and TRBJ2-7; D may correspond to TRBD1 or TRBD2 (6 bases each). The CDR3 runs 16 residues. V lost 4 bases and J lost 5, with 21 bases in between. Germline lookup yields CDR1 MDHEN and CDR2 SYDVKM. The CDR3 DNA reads TGTGCCAGCAGTTCACCCCCGGGGGCGGGAATCCACGAGCAGTACTTC. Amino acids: CASSSPPGAGIHEQYF. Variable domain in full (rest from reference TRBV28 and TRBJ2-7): DVKVTQSSRYLVKRTGEKVFLECVQDMDHENMFWYRQDPGLGLRLIYFSYDVKMKEKGDIPEGYSVSREKKERFSLILESASTNQTSMYLCASSSPPGAGIHEQYFGPGTRLTVT.

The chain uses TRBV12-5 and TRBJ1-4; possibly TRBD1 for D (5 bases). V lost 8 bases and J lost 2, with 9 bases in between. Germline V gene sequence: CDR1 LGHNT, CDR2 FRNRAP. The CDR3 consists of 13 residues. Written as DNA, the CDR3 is TGTGCTAGTCGGGGGTGGACTAATGAAAAACTGTTTTTT. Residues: CASRGWTNEKLFF.

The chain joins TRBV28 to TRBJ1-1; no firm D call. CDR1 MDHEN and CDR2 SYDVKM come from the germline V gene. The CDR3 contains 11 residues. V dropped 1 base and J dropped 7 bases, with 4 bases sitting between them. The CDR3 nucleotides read TGTGCCAGCAGTTTATCAGTTGAAGCTTTCTTT. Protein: CASSLSVEAFF. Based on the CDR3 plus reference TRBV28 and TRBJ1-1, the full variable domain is DVKVTQSSRYLVKRTGEKVFLECVQDMDHENMFWYRQDPGLGLRLIYFSYDVKMKEKGDIPEGYSVSREKKERFSLILESASTNQTSMYLCASSLSVEAFFGQGTRLTVV.